Listed here is a single TCR beta chain. What it recognizes is unknown. Profiling relied on immunoSEQ multiplex PCR, and the TCRdb table lists in-frame clones only, not all of them. The sample includes about 600,000 clones, around 97% of them seen just once. These data come from a study of shared clonotypes between healthy human individuals. Study-wide findings and caveats: Apart from blood, nothing was sampled; tissue repertoires likely differ.

The V end lost 0 bases, the J end lost 1 base, and 15 bases lay between the germline ends. Germline lookup yields CDR1 MGHRA and CDR2 YSYEKL. The CDR3 runs to 17 residues. The sequenced material came from naive CD4+ T cells sorted from blood. Stated subset: CD45RA+ positively selected. This chain connects TRBV4-1 to TRBJ1-2; D might be TRBD1 (5 bases). The sequence was obtained from a woman in her thirties in good health. This CDR3 reads CASSQDRGRDINYGYTF. The CDR3, as DNA: TGCGCCAGCAGCCAAGATAGGGGCAGGGATATTAACTATGGCTACACCTTC.